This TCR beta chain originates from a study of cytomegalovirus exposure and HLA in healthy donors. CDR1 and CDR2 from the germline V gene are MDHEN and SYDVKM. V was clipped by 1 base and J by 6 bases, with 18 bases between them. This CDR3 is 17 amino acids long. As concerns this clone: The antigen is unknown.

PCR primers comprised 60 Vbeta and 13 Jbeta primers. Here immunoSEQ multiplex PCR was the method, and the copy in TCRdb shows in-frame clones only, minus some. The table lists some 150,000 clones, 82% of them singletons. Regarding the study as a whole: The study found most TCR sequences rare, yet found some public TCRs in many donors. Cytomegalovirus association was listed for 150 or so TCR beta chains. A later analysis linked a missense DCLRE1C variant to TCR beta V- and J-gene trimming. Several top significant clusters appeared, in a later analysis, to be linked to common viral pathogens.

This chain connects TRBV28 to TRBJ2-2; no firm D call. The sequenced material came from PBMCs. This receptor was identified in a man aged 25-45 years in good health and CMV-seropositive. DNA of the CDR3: TGTGCCAGCAGTTTATACTCAGCGCCTATGACCTCCGGGGAGCTGTTTTTT. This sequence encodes CASSLYSAPMTSGELFF.